The present entry profiles one TCR beta chain with its context. Its antigen is still unknown. No base quality values were provided; no much bigger clone lies one nucleotide off. The data are from a study of immune cell composition in non-small cell lung cancer (dated by TCRdb to about 2017). At the level of the whole study: Histologic subtype, mostly lung adenocarcinoma or squamous cell carcinoma, was determined with H&E together with p63, CK5, Napsin A and TTF-1 immunohistochemistry. Using Adaptive Biotechnologies, the researchers ran TCR-beta sequencing on 34 paired NSCLC tumour and non-adjacent lung specimens, along with 25 to 30 tumour-only specimens. Supplementary cohort #1 consisted of approximately 9 lung adenocarcinoma cases with paired tumour/lung TCR-beta sequencing and with TIL populations generated to assess tumour reactivity. A few tumour specimens with TCR-beta data were rare histological subtypes and were excluded from the subtype comparisons. On the study overall, not on this receptor specifically: No significant correlation was found between tumour TCR-beta clonality and smoking pack-years. Significantly higher Top 10 clone scores and productive clonality were observed in lung squamous cell carcinoma than in lung adenocarcinoma tumours. Nearly half of NSCLC cases had tumour-associated clones >0.5%, with around four fifths of squamous carcinomas showing such clones compared with less than 35% of adenocarcinomas. In more than eight adenocarcinoma cases, a strong correlation was found between maximal tumour-associated clone frequency and TIL tumour reactivity, whereas no such correlation was found between overall clonality and TIL tumour reactivity. The reactivity cohort included only 10 or so cases, and whether tumour-reactive clones share sequences with the dominant in vivo tumour-associated clones was not shown.

From frozen aliquots of unsorted single-cell suspensions, genomic DNA was isolated using the QIAamp DNA kit. The tumour samples consisted of non-small cell lung cancer tissue that had been surgically resected. Tissues arrived within 2 hours of resection and were immediately processed into single-cell suspensions. Tissue was mechanically dissociated and enzymatically digested with DNase I, collagenase I and hyaluronidase for less than 35 minutes at 37 °C, then filtered and RBC-lysed. Relative to germline, V is missing 0 bases and J is missing 12 bases, with 6 bases of the junction outside any gene match. From the cysteine up to the phenylalanine, the CDR3 has a length of 15 residues. The only DNA kept is the CDR3, 45 bases in frame from the first base. From the germline V gene, CDR1 is SGHDT and CDR2 is YYEEEE. A two-step multiplex PCR was used to amplify TCR-beta CDR3 regions from genomic DNA, and Illumina-compatible adaptors were added in the second step. TCR-beta immunosequencing was performed on an Illumina platform as a commercial immunoSEQ service. The original pipeline was this. Repertoires were described by productive clonality and by Top 10 Clones, which is the percentage of T-cell templates coming from the ten most frequent sequences. Productive clonality ranged from 0 to 1, with 1 indicating a monoclonal population. Using log10 scatter plots, tumour-associated clones were identified as sequences that made up at least 0.1% of tumour T-cell templates yet were absent from the matched non-adjacent lung. Analyses were done in GraphPad Prism7 and R, with Student's t-tests for two-group comparisons, ANOVA for stages, and linear regression for relationships. Entries here come from immuneACCESS through TCRdb and include only in-frame sequences with V and J called. Some clones fail to appear in such tables; in the studies checked, an unresolved V gene covers under half of the shortfall, and the cause of the remainder is unknown. D and trimming come from the DNA, and the V and J calls and clone size come from that table. This sample lists 1,500 to 2,000 clones; roughly 80% were detected once. The top ten constitute around a tenth of the sample.

Sample: lung tumor tissue. The chain uses TRBV5-6 and TRBJ2-1, and TRBD2 aligns with 13 junction nucleotides. The TCR originated in a human donor with non-small cell lung cancer. The nucleotides read TGTGCCAGCAGCTTGGGACTAGCGGGAGGCCAGGCGCAGTTCTTC. It codes for CASSLGLAGGQAQFF.